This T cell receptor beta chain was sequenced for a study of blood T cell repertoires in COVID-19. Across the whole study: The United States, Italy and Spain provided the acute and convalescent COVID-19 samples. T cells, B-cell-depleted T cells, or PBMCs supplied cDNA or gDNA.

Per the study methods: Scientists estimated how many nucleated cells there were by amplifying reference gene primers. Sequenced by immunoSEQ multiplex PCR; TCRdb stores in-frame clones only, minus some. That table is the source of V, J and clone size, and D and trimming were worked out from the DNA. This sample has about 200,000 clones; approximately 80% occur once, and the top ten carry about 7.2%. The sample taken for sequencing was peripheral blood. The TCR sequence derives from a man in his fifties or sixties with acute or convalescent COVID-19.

The CDR3 nucleotides read TGTGCCAGCAGTGCACGTAGCCGCAATCAGCCCCAGCATTTT. Amino acid sequence: CASSARSRNQPQHF. The chain uses TRBV2 and TRBJ1-5; D is unresolved. This CDR3 is 14 amino acids long. Deletions cut 4 bases from V and 2 bases from J, with 9 bases between. Per germline, CDR1 SNHLY and CDR2 FYNNEI.